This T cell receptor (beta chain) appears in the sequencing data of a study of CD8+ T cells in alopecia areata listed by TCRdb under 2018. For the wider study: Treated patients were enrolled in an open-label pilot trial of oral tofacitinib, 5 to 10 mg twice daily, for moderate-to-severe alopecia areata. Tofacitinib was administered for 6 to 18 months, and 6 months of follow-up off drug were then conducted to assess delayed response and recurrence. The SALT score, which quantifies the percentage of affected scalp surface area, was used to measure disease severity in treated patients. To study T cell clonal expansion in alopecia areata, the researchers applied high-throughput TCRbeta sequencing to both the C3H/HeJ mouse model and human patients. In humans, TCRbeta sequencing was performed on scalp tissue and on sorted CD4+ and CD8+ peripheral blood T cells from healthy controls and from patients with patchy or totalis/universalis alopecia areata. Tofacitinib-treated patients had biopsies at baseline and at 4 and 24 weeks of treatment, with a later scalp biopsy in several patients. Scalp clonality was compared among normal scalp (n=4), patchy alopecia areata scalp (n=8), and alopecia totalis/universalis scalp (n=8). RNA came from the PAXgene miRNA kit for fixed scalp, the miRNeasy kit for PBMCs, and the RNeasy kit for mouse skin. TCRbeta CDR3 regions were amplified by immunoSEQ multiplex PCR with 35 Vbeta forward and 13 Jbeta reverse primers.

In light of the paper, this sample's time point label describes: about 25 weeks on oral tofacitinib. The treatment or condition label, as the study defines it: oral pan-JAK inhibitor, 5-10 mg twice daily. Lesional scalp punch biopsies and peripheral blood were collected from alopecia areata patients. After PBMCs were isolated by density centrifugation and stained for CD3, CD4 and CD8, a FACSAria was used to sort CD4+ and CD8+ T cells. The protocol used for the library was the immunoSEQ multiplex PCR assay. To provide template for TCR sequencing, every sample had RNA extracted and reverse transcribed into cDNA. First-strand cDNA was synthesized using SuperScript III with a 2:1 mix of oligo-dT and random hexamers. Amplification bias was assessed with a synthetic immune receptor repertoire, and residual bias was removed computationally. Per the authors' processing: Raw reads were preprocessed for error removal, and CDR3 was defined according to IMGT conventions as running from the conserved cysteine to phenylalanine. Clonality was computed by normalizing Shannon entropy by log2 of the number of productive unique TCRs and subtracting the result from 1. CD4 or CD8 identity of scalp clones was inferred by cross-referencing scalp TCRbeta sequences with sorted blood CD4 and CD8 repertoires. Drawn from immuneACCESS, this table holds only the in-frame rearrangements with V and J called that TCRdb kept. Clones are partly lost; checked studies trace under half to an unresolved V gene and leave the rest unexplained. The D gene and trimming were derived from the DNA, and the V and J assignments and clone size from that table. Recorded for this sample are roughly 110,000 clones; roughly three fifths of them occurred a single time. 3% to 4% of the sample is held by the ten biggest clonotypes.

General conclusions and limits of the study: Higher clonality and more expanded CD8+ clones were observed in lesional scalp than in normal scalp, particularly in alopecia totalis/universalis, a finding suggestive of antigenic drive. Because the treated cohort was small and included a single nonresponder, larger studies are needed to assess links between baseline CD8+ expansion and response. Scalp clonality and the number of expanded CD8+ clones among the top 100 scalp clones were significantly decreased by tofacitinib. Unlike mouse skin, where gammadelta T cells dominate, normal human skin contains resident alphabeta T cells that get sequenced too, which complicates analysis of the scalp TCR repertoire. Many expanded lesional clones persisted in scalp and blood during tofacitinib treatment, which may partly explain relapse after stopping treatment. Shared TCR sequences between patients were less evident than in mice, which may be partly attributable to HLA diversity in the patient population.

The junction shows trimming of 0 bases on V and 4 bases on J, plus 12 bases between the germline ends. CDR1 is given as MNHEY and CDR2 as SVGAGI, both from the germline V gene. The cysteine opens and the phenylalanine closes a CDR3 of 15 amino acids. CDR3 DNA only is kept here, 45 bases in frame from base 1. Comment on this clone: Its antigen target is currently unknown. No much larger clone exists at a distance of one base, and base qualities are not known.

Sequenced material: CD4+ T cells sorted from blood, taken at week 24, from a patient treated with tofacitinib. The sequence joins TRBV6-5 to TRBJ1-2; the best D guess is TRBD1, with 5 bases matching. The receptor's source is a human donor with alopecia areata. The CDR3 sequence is CASSYSQASSYGYTF. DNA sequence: TGTGCCAGCAGTTACTCACAGGCGAGCTCCTATGGCTACACCTTC.